This T cell receptor (beta chain) was identified during a study of blood T cell repertoires in COVID-19. Study-wide background: Sample material is recorded as cDNA or gDNA derived from T cells, B-cell-depleted T cells, or PBMCs.

Here immunoSEQ multiplex PCR was the method, and the copy in TCRdb shows in-frame clones only, minus some. The data show 150,000 to 200,000 clones, with around nine tenths seen just once and 20% to 25% held by the top ten. The V segment lost 0 bases and the J segment 2 bases; nucleotides outside the gene matches: 9. The germline gives CDR1 LGHNA, CDR2 YNFKEQ. The length of the CDR3 is 17 residues. The sequence came from a man in his 60s with active or convalescent COVID-19. Sequencing was done on a sample of peripheral blood. J is TRBJ1-2 and V is TRBV4-2, with TRBD1 matching 7 bases. The CDR3 DNA is TGTGCCAGCAGCCAAGATACCAGGGGGACTTTAAACTATGGCTACACCTTC. This encodes CASSQDTRGTLNYGYTF.